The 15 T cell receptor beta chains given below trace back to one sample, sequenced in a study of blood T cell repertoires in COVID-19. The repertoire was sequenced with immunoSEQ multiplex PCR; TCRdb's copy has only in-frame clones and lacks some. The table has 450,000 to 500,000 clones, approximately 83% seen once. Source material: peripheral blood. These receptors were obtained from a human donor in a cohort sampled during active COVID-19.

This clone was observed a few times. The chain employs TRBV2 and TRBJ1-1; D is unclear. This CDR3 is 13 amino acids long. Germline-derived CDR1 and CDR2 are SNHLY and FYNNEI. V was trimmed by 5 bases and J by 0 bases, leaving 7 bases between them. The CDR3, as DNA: TGTGCCAGCAGTAAACAGATGAACACTGAAGCTTTCTTT. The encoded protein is CASSKQMNTEAFF.

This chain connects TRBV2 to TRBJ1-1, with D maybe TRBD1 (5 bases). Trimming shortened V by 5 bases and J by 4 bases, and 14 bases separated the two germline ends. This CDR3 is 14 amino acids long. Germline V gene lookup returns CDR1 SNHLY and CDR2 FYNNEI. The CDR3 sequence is CASSRAGSATEAFF. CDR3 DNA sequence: TGTGCCAGCAGTAGGGCAGGGTCCGCCACTGAAGCTTTCTTT.

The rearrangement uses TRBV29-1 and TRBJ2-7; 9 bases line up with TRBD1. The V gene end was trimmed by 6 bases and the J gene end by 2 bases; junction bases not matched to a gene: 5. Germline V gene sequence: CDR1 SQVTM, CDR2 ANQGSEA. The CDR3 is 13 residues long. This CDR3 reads CSVWDRDAYEQYF. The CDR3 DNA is TGCAGCGTATGGGACAGGGACGCCTACGAGCAGTACTTC.

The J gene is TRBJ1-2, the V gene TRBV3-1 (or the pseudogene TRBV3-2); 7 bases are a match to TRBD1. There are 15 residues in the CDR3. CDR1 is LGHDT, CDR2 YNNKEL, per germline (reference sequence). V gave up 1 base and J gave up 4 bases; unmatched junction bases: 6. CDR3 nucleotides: TGTGCCAGCAGCCAAGCTTTTCAGGGGGTCTATGGCTACACCTTC. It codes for CASSQAFQGVYGYTF.

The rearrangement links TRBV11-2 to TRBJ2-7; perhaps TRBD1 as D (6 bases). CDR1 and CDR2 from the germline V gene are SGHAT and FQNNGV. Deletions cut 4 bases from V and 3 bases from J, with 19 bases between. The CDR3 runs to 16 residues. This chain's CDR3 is CASSSSSGTPFYEQYF. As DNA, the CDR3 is TGTGCCAGCAGCTCATCTTCCGGGACACCCTTCTACGAGCAGTACTTC. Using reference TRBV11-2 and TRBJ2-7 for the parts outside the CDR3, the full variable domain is EAGVAQSPRYKIIEKRQSVAFWCNPISGHATLYWYQQILGQGPKLLIQFQNNGVVDDSQLPKDRFSAERLKGVDSTLKIQPAKLEDSAVYLCASSSSSGTPFYEQYFGPGTRLTVT.

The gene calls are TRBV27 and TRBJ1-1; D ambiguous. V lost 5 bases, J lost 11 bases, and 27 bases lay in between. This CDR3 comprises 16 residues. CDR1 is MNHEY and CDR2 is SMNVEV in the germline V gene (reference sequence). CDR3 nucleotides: TGTGCCAGCAGTCCCCGGACTCCCGGAGGATTGTTAGCGGCTTTCTTT. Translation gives CASSPRTPGGLLAAFF.

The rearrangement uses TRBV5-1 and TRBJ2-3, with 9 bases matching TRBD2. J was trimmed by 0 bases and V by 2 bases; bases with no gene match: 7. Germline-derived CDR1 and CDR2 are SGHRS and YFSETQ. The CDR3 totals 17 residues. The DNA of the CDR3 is TGCGCCAGCAGCTTTATGTCTAGCGGGACTAGCACAGATACGCAGTATTTT. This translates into CASSFMSSGTSTDTQYF.

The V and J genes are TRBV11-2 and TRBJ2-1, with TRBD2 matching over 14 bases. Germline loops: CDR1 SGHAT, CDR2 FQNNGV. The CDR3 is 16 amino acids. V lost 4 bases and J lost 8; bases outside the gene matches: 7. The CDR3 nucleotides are TGTGCCAGCAGCTGGACAGCGGGACTAGCGGGAGATGAGCAGTTCTTC. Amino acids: CASSWTAGLAGDEQFF. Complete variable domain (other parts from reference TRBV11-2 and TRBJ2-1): EAGVAQSPRYKIIEKRQSVAFWCNPISGHATLYWYQQILGQGPKLLIQFQNNGVVDDSQLPKDRFSAERLKGVDSTLKIQPAKLEDSAVYLCASSWTAGLAGDEQFFGPGTRLTVL.

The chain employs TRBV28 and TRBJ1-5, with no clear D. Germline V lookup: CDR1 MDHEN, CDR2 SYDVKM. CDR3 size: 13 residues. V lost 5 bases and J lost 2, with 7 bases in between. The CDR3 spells CASSINGNQPQHF. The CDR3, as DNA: TGTGCCAGCAGTATAAATGGCAATCAGCCCCAGCATTTT. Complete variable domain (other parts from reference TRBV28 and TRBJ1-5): DVKVTQSSRYLVKRTGEKVFLECVQDMDHENMFWYRQDPGLGLRLIYFSYDVKMKEKGDIPEGYSVSREKKERFSLILESASTNQTSMYLCASSINGNQPQHFGDGTRLSIL.

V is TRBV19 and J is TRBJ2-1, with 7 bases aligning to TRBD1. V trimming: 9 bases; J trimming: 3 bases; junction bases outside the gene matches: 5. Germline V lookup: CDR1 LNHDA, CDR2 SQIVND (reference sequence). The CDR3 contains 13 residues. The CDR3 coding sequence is TGTGCCAGCCATACAGGGGTCTACAATGAGCAGTTCTTC. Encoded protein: CASHTGVYNEQFF.

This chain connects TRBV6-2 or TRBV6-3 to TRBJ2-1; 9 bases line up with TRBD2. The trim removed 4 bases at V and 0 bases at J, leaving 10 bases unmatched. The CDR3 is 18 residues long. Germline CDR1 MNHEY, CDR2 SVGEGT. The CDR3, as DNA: TGTGCCAGCAGTTCGGGGATTAGCGGGAGAGGCTCCTACAATGAGCAGTTCTTC. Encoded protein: CASSSGISGRGSYNEQFF.

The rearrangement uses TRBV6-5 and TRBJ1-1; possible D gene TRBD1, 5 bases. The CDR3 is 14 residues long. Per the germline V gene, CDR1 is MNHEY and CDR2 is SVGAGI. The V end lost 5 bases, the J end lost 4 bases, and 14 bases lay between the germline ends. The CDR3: CASSHDRAGTEAFF. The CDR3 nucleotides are TGTGCCAGCAGTCACGACAGAGCAGGCACTGAAGCTTTCTTT.

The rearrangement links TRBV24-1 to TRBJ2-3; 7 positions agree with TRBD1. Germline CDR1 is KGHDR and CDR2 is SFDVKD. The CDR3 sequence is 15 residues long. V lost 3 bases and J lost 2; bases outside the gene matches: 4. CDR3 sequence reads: CATSDRQGATDTQYF. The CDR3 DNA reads TGTGCCACCAGTGATAGACAGGGAGCCACAGATACGCAGTATTTT.

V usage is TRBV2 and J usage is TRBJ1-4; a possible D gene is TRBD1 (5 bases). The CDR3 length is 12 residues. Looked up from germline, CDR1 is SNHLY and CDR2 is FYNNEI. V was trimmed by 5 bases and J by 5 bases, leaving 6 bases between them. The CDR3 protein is CASSRGNEKLFF. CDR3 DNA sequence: TGTGCCAGCAGTCGGGGGAATGAAAAACTGTTTTTT.

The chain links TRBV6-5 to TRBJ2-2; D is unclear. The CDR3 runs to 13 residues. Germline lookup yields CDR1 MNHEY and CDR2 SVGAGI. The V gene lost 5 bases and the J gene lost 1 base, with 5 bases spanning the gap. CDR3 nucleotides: TGTGCCAGCAGTCCCCTGAACACCGGGGAGCTGTTTTTT. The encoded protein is CASSPLNTGELFF.